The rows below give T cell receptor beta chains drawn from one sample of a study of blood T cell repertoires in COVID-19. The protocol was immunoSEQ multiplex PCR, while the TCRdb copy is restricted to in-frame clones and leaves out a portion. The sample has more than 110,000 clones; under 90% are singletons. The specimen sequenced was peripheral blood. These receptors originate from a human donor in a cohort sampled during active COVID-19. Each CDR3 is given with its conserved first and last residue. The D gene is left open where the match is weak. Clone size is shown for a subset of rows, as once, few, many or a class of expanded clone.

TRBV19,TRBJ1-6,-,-,CASTPGLGAGNSPLHF,TGTGCCAGTACCCCCGGGCTGGGGGCCGGAAATTCACCCCTCCACTTT
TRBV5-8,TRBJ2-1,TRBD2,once,CASSWTSGSIYNEQFF,TGTGCCAGCAGCTGGACTAGCGGGAGTATCTACAATGAGCAGTTCTTC
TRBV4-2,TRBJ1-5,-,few,CASSHGVRQPQHF,TGTGCCAGCAGCCACGGGGTCCGCCAGCCCCAGCATTTT
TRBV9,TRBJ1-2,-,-,CASSAHGGDYGYTF,TGTGCCAGCAGCGCCCACGGGGGGGACTATGGCTACACCTTC
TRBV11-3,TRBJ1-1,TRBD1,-,CASSTTTGEASEAFF,TGTGCCAGCAGCACCACGACAGGGGAGGCCAGTGAGGCTTTCTTT
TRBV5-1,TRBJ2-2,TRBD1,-,CASSPRTGGTGELFF,TGCGCCAGCAGCCCCAGGACAGGCGGCACCGGGGAGCTGTTTTTT
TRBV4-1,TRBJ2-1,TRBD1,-,CASSLGTGGFNEQFF,TGCGCCAGCAGCCTCGGGACAGGGGGCTTCAATGAGCAGTTCTTC
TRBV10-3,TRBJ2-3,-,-,CAISDPLADGTDTQYF,TGTGCCATCAGTGACCCCTTAGCGGATGGCACAGATACGCAGTATTTT
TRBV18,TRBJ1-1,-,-,CASSPLTPGSNTEAFF,TGTGCCAGCTCACCACTAACACCCGGGTCCAACACTGAAGCTTTCTTT
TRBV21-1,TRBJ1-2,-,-,CASSKSLGYTF,TGTGCCAGCAGCAAATCTCTCGGCTACACCTTC
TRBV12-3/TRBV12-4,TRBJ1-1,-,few,CASRQRENTEAFF,TGTGCCAGCAGACAGCGGGAAAACACTGAAGCTTTCTTT
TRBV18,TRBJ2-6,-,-,CASSPGQLDYSGANVLTF,TGTGCCAGCTCACCTGGGCAGTTGGATTACTCTGGGGCCAACGTCCTGACTTTC
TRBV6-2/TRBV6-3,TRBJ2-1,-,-,CASSYGQGRGDEQFF,TGTGCCAGCAGTTACGGTCAGGGAAGGGGCGATGAGCAGTTCTTC
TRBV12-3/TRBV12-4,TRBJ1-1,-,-,CASRKGGTEAFF,TGTGCCAGCAGGAAGGGGGGGACTGAAGCTTTCTTT
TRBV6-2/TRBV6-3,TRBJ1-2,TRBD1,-,CASSFHMDRGMDDGGYTF,TGTGCCAGCAGCTTTCATATGGACAGGGGGATGGATGACGGTGGCTACACCTTC
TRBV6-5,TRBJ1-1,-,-,CASSLSDTKKAFF,TGTGCCAGCAGTTTATCGGACACCAAGAAAGCTTTCTTT
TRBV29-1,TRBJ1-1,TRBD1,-,CSVPSGGTEAFF,TGCAGCGTCCCATCAGGGGGCACTGAAGCTTTCTTT
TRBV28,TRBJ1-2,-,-,CASIAGYGYTF,TGTGCCAGCATTGCCGGGTATGGCTACACCTTC
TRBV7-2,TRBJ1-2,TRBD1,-,CASSAGQIYGYTF,TGTGCCAGCAGCGCGGGACAGATCTATGGCTACACCTTC
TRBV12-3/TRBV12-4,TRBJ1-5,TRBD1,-,CASRGTGNQPQHF,TGTGCCAGCAGGGGGACAGGGAATCAGCCCCAGCATTTT
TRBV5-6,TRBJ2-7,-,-,CASSLRSLFYEQYF,TGTGCCAGCAGCTTGCGGTCCCTTTTCTACGAGCAGTACTTC
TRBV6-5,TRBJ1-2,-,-,CASTTRPGRGSYTF,TGTGCCAGCACCACTCGCCCAGGGAGGGGGAGCTACACCTTC
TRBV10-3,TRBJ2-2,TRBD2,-,CATRRGDGNTGELFF,TGTGCCACCCGTCGGGGGGACGGTAACACCGGGGAGCTGTTTTTT
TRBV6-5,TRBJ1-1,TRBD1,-,CASSYAGQGRLEAFF,TGTGCCAGCAGTTACGCGGGACAGGGAAGGCTTGAAGCTTTCTTT
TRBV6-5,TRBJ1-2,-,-,CASSYSKGAGYGYTF,TGTGCCAGCAGTTACTCGAAAGGGGCCGGCTATGGCTACACCTTC
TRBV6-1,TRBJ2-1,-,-,CASSEMASAAEFNEQFF,TGTGCCAGCAGTGAAATGGCGAGCGCCGCGGAGTTCAATGAGCAGTTCTTC
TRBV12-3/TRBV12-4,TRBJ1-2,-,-,CASSQDRRMGYTF,TGTGCCAGCAGTCAAGACAGAAGAATGGGCTACACCTTC
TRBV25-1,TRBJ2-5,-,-,CASSDTRLGETQYF,TGTGCCAGCAGTGATACTAGGTTGGGAGAGACCCAGTACTTC
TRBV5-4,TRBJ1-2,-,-,CASSQRTDYYGYTF,TGTGCCAGCAGCCAGCGGACAGATTACTATGGCTACACCTTC
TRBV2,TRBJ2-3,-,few,CASVLTDTQYF,TGTGCCAGCGTACTCACAGATACGCAGTATTTT
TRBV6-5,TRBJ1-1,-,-,CASSYSSGLMNTEAFF,TGTGCCAGCAGTTACTCGTCGGGACTAATGAACACTGAAGCTTTCTTT
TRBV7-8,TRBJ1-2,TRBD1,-,CASSSTGQGAGGYTF,TGTGCCAGCAGCTCCACGGGACAGGGGGCGGGTGGCTACACCTTC
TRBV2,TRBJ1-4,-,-,CASSERGEGRLFF,TGTGCCAGCAGTGAAAGGGGGGAGGGACGGCTGTTTTTT
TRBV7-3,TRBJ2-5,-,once,CASSLGAGKGTQYF,TGTGCCAGCAGCCTAGGGGCTGGAAAGGGGACCCAGTACTTC
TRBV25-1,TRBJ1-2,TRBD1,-,CASSGQGTYGYTF,TGTGCCAGCAGTGGACAGGGTACCTATGGCTACACCTTC
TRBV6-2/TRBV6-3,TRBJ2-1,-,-,CASSPFGLSEGSNEQFF,TGTGCCAGCAGCCCTTTCGGACTTTCCGAGGGTTCCAATGAGCAGTTCTTC
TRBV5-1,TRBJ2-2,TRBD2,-,CASSPNPVAGGNTGELFF,TGCGCCAGCAGCCCTAATCCGGTAGCGGGCGGGAACACCGGGGAGCTGTTTTTT
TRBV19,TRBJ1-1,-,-,CASTGQTEAFF,TGTGCCAGTACAGGGCAGACTGAAGCTTTCTTT
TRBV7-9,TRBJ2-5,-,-,CASSLAGSQFRQETQYF,TGTGCCAGCAGCTTAGCGGGCTCCCAATTCCGACAAGAGACCCAGTACTTC
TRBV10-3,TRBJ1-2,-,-,CAISESSYGGPTYGYTF,TGTGCCATCAGTGAGTCGAGTTACGGAGGCCCCACTTATGGCTACACCTTC
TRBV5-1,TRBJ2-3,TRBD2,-,CASSLELAGADTQYF,TGCGCCAGCAGCTTGGAACTAGCGGGAGCAGATACGCAGTATTTT